A selection of T cell receptor beta chains follows, all from one sample in a study of T cells in Graves' hyperthyroidism and ophthalmopathy. TCRdb called the multiplex PCR reads again in MiXCR, with one record for every CDR3 protein. The table records about 360,000 distinct CDR3 sequences, about 13% of them present only once. Specimen: blood. The receptors were gathered from a woman younger than 35 with Graves' hyperthyroidism. CDR3s include the opening cysteine and the closing phenylalanine or tryptophan. D genes are given only for firm matches. Expanded clones get a size class; other rows say once, few or many, or leave the size out.

many | TRBJ2-5 | TRBD1 | TRBV9 | CASSVWDRGWGETQYF | TGTGCCAGCAGCGTCTGGGACAGGGGATGGGGTGAGACCCAGTACTTC
- | TRBJ1-2 | TRBD1 | TRBV18 | CASSPPGQGANGYTF | TGTGCCAGCTCACCACCGGGACAGGGGGCGAATGGCTACACCTTC
many | TRBJ1-1 | - | TRBV18 | CASSPRAGDTEAFF | TGTGCCAGCTCCCCCAGGGCGGGGGACACTGAAGCTTTCTTT
- | TRBJ2-1 | - | TRBV5-1 | CASSLAGGSYNGQFF | TGCGCCAGCAGCTTGGCCGGGGGTTCCTACAATGGGCAGTTCTTC
- | TRBJ2-1 | - | TRBV14 | CASSLQGPPNEQFF | TGTGCCAGCAGCCTACAGGGTCCCCCTAATGAGCAGTTCTTC
- | TRBJ1-1 | - | TRBV20-1 | CSADPAKRNTEAFF | TGCAGTGCGGACCCAGCGAAAAGGAACACTGAAGCTTTCTTT
- | TRBJ2-7 | - | TRBV29-1 | CSVEWGDNDGKQYF | TGCAGCGTTGAATGGGGGGACAACGACGGCAAGCAGTACTTC
few | TRBJ1-1 | - | TRBV4-3 | CASSQGRGDTEAFF | TGCGCCAGCAGCCAAGGACGAGGGGACACTGAAGCTTTCTTT
- | TRBJ1-3 | TRBD1 | TRBV5-1 | CASSFGTGDGNTIYF | TGCGCCAGCAGCTTCGGGACAGGGGATGGAAACACCATATATTTT
- | TRBJ1-5 | - | TRBV20-1 | CSASGSRDNQPQHF | TGCAGTGCTAGTGGTTCGAGGGACAATCAGCCCCAGCATTTT
many | TRBJ2-7 | - | TRBV11-1 | CASSLKGEQYF | TGTGCCAGCAGCTTAAAGGGCGAGCAGTACTTC
- | TRBJ1-2 | TRBD1 | TRBV4-1 | CASSLEGTGNYGYTF | TGCGCCAGCAGCCTAGAAGGGACAGGGAACTATGGCTACACCTTC
few | TRBJ2-4 | - | TRBV10-3 | CAISEMAGAGENIQYF | TGTGCCATCAGTGAGATGGCGGGGGCCGGGGAAAACATTCAGTACTTC
many | TRBJ2-1 | - | TRBV11-1 | CASSSPTRQHNEQFF | TGTGCCAGCAGCTCCCCCACTAGACAGCACAATGAGCAGTTCTTC
many | TRBJ2-1 | TRBD2 | TRBV24-1 | CATSSGTDYNEQFF | TGTGCCACCAGTAGCGGGACTGATTACAATGAGCAGTTCTTC
many | TRBJ1-1 | - | TRBV6-1 | CASSRQPYTEAFF | TGTGCCAGCTCTCGACAGCCTTACACTGAAGCTTTCTTT
- | TRBJ1-5 | - | TRBV12-3/TRBV12-4 | CASSLHGDAGGNQPQHF | TGTGCCAGCAGTTTGCACGGGGACGCGGGTGGCAATCAGCCCCAGCATTTT
many | TRBJ1-1 | - | TRBV6-1 | CASSEEGGTNTEAFF | TGTGCCAGCAGTGAAGAGGGGGGGACGAACACTGAAGCTTTCTTT
many | TRBJ2-1 | TRBD2 | TRBV20-1 | CSAPSGTSGNSYNEQFF | TGCAGTGCTCCCTCCGGGACTAGCGGAAACTCCTACAATGAGCAGTTCTTC
many | TRBJ2-3 | - | TRBV4-1 | CASSQDQGRSTDTQYF | TGCGCCAGCAGCCAAGACCAAGGCAGAAGCACAGATACGCAGTATTTT
few | TRBJ2-6 | - | TRBV29-1 | CSATTGVSGANVLTF | TGCAGCGCCACCACGGGGGTCTCTGGGGCCAACGTCCTGACTTTC
many | TRBJ1-1 | - | TRBV2 | CASSEPGTEAFF | TGTGCCAGCAGTGAACCCGGCACTGAAGCTTTCTTT
many | TRBJ1-1 | - | TRBV29-1 | CSVRQLLMNTEAFF | TGCAGTGTAAGGCAACTTCTAATGAACACTGAAGCTTTCTTT
- | TRBJ2-7 | TRBD2 | TRBV20-1 | CSASGTTSGSYEQYF | TGCAGTGCTAGCGGTACGACTAGCGGATCCTACGAGCAGTACTTC
many | TRBJ1-2 | - | TRBV12-3/TRBV12-4 | CASTSGQPTPRGYTF | TGTGCCAGCACCTCAGGCCAGCCGACACCCCGGGGCTACACCTTC